This T cell receptor (beta chain) was obtained from a study of human T cells and chemical hapten exposure. Notes on the study in general: Significantly more large CDR3 similarity clusters were formed by expanded TCRs than by controls.

In the authors' workflow: Individual samples carried between roughly 23,224 and 700,000 TCRs, with more than 95,000 as the median. A single record per CDR3 protein comes from TCRdb applying MiXCR to the RACE reads. The V and J calls were determined by TCRdb, not by the authors. This sample has 120,000 to 150,000 distinct CDR3 sequences, with about an eighth found just once. Germline V gene lookup returns CDR1 DFQATT and CDR2 SNEGSKA (reference sequence). The CDR3 loop spans 12 amino acids. V was shortened by 1 base and J by 6 bases, with 7 bases between the two germline ends. For this clonotype: Its specificity is unknown.

Time point meaning: patch test 2, 6 weeks after DPC sensitization. Treatment denoted: therapeutic diphenylcyclopropenone sensitization with weekly scalp DPC. V usage is TRBV20-1 and J usage is TRBJ2-1; no clear D. The sequences come from whole blood, collected in connection with sensitization to the hapten diphenylcyclopropenone (DPC). The receptor's source is a woman aged 50 to 60 with alopecia areata. Some clones in this sample may be carry-over from other donors' samples. Written as DNA, the CDR3 is TGCAGTGCTAGAGGGCCTAGCAATGAGCAGTTCTTC. Its translation: CSARGPSNEQFF.